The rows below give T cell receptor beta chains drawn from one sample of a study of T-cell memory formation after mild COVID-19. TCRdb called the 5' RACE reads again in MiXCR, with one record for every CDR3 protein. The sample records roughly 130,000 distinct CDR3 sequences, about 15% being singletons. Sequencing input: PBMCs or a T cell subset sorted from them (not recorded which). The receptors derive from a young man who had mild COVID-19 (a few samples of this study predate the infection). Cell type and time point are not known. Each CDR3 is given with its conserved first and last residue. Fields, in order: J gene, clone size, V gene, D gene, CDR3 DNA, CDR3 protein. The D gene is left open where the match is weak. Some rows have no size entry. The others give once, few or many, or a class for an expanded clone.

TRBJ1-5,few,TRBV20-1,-,TGCAGTGCTAAGCCAGGGAGCTATAGCAATCAGCCCCAGCATTTT,CSAKPGSYSNQPQHF
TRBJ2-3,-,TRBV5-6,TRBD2,TGTGCCAGCAGCCGGCGGGCGGGGGGCACAGATACGCAGTATTTT,CASSRRAGGTDTQYF
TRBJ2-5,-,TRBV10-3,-,TGTGCCATCAGTGTATCGGGGGTTCAAGAGACCCAGTACTTC,CAISVSGVQETQYF
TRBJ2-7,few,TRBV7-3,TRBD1,TGTGCCAGCAGCTTTGGACAGGGAGGCTCCTACGAGCAGTACTTC,CASSFGQGGSYEQYF
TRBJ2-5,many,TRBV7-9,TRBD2,TGTGCCAGCAGCATCTCCCAAGCGGGGGGGCAAGAGACCCAGTACTTC,CASSISQAGGQETQYF
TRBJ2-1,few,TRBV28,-,TGTGCCAGGATCAATGAGCAGTTCTTC,CARINEQFF
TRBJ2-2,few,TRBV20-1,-,TGCAGTGCTATAAAGCCGCACACTGTCGGGGAGCTGTTTTTT,CSAIKPHTVGELFF
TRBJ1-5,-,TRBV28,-,TGTGCCAGCAGTTTTGGCACAGGCAATCAGCCCCAGCATTTT,CASSFGTGNQPQHF
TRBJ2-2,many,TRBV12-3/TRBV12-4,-,TGTGCCAGCAGTAAACAGGGTTCCGGGGAGCTGTTTTTT,CASSKQGSGELFF
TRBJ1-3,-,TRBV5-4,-,TGTGCCAGCGCCCGGCAGGGTGGGTCTGGAAACACCATATATTTT,CASARQGGSGNTIYF
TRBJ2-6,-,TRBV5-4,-,TGTGCCAGCAGCCGTGACACTTACTCTGGGGCCAACGTCCTGACTTTC,CASSRDTYSGANVLTF
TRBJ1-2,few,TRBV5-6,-,TGTGCCAGCAGCGAGGGCGAGTATGGCTACACCTTC,CASSEGEYGYTF
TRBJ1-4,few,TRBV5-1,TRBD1,TGCGCCAGCAGCTCGATGAGGGGGCCGGAGGGTGAAAAACTGTTTTTT,CASSSMRGPEGEKLFF
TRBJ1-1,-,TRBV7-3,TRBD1,TGTGCCAGCAGCATGACAGGGGGCGGTGAAGCTTTCTTT,CASSMTGGGEAFF
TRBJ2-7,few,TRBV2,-,TGTGCCAGCAGTGAAAGTGGGGCCCTCGCCGAGCAGTACTTC,CASSESGALAEQYF
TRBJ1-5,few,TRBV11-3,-,TGTGCCAGCAGCTTTGCGAGACAGCCCCAGCATTTT,CASSFARQPQHF
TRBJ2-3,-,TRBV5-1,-,TGCGCCAGCAGCTTGGGGTTTACGCGGAGCACAGATACGCAGTATTTT,CASSLGFTRSTDTQYF
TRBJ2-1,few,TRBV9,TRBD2,TGTGCCAGCAGCCCTCCCCTGGGGGCTAGCGGGGGGTATAATGAGCAGTTCTTC,CASSPPLGASGGYNEQFF
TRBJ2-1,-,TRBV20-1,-,TGCTTTAGAGGGGTTGAGAATGAGCAGTTCTTC,CFRGVENEQFF
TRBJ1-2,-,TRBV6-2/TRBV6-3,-,TGTGCCAGCAGAGACAGGAAGGGCTACACCTTC,CASRDRKGYTF
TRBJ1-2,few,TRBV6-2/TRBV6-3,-,TGTGCCAGCAGTTACCCCGCTCTCGGCTATGGCTACACCTTC,CASSYPALGYGYTF
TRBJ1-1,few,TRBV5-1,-,TGCGCCAGCAGCCCTGGGGCCCGGAGTGAAGCTTTCTTT,CASSPGARSEAFF
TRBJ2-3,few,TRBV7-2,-,TGTGCCAGCAGTCCCACTCAGTTAGATACGCAGTATTTT,CASSPTQLDTQYF
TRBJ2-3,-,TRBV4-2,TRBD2,TGTGCCAGCAGCCAAGGGAATAGCGGGAGCACAGATACGCAGTATTTT,CASSQGNSGSTDTQYF
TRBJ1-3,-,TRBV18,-,TGTGCCAGCTCACCGGACACCCGCTCTGGAAACACCATATATTTT,CASSPDTRSGNTIYF
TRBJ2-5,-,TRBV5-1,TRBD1,TGCGCCAGCAGTATGGGACAGGGGCGCATCGGAGAGACCCAGTACTTC,CASSMGQGRIGETQYF
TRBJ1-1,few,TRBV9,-,TGTGCCAGCAGCGTTGAGGGTTTGACTGAAGTTTTCTTT,CASSVEGLTEVFF
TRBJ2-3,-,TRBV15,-,TGTGCCACCAGCAGACGGGTTACAGATACGCAGTATTTT,CATSRRVTDTQYF
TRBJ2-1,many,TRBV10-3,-,TGTGCCATCAGCCAAGTCCGGGGAACTTCCTCCAATGAGCAGTTCTTC,CAISQVRGTSSNEQFF